Listed below are T cell receptor beta chains from one sample, sequenced in a study of technical replicates of blood from a few donors. Data came from immunoSEQ multiplex PCR; TCRdb stores just in-frame clones and leaves some out. Of some 70,000 clones detected, about 95% appear once; the ten largest clones hold less than 0.3%. The sequenced material came from T cells isolated from PBMCs. Receptor source: a human donor in good health. CDR3s include the opening cysteine and the closing phenylalanine or tryptophan. The D gene is left open where the match is weak. The size of a clone is reported for some rows only, either as once, few or many, or as a class for expanded clones.

clone_size: .; d_call: .; j_call: TRBJ1-1; v_call: TRBV5-1; cdr3_aa: CASSLAVGGVAAFF; cdr3_nt: TGCGCCAGCAGCTTGGCGGTAGGGGGAGTAGCAGCTTTCTTT
clone_size: .; d_call: .; j_call: TRBJ1-1; v_call: TRBV11-3; cdr3_aa: CASSLDTGRDTEAFF; cdr3_nt: TGTGCCAGCAGCTTAGATACAGGTAGGGACACTGAAGCTTTCTTT
clone_size: .; d_call: .; j_call: TRBJ2-5; v_call: TRBV19; cdr3_aa: CASSIAGLIETQYF; cdr3_nt: TGTGCCAGTAGTATCGCAGGGCTGATCGAGACCCAGTACTTC
clone_size: .; d_call: TRBD2; j_call: TRBJ2-3; v_call: TRBV5-1; cdr3_aa: CASSAGLAGGLGNTDTQYF; cdr3_nt: TGCGCCAGCAGCGCGGGACTAGCGGGGGGACTTGGTAACACAGATACGCAGTATTTT
clone_size: .; d_call: .; j_call: TRBJ1-1; v_call: TRBV7-9; cdr3_aa: CASSPRSRGSTEAFF; cdr3_nt: TGTGCCAGCAGCCCAAGAAGCAGGGGTAGTACTGAAGCTTTCTTT
clone_size: .; d_call: .; j_call: TRBJ1-2; v_call: TRBV19; cdr3_aa: CASSISPHRDGYTF; cdr3_nt: TGTGCCAGTAGTATCTCGCCCCATAGAGATGGCTACACCTTC
clone_size: once; d_call: .; j_call: TRBJ1-1; v_call: TRBV7-9; cdr3_aa: CASSLQGGTEAFF; cdr3_nt: TGTGCCAGCAGTTTACAGGGAGGTACTGAAGCTTTCTTT
clone_size: .; d_call: .; j_call: TRBJ2-5; v_call: TRBV7-9; cdr3_aa: CASSRQETQYF; cdr3_nt: TGTGCCAGCAGCCGCCAAGAGACCCAGTACTTC
clone_size: .; d_call: TRBD1; j_call: TRBJ2-3; v_call: TRBV27; cdr3_aa: CASSSASRGPHTDTQYF; cdr3_nt: TGTGCCAGCAGTTCCGCGTCCAGGGGGCCGCACACAGATACGCAGTATTTT
clone_size: .; d_call: TRBD1; j_call: TRBJ1-2; v_call: TRBV18; cdr3_aa: CASSSNAPGQVVGGYTF; cdr3_nt: TGTGCCAGCTCATCCAACGCACCGGGACAGGTAGTGGGTGGCTACACCTTC
clone_size: .; d_call: TRBD2; j_call: TRBJ2-3; v_call: TRBV5-4; cdr3_aa: CASSYPPGGRAEASTDTQYF; cdr3_nt: TGTGCCAGCAGCTATCCGCCGGGCGGGAGGGCGGAAGCTAGCACAGATACGCAGTATTTT
clone_size: .; d_call: TRBD2; j_call: TRBJ2-3; v_call: TRBV6-6; cdr3_aa: CASSTPTSGSTDTQYF; cdr3_nt: TGTGCCAGCAGTACACCGACTAGCGGGAGCACAGATACGCAGTATTTT
clone_size: .; d_call: TRBD1; j_call: TRBJ2-5; v_call: TRBV9; cdr3_aa: CASSVAGDRGQETQYF; cdr3_nt: TGTGCCAGCAGCGTAGCCGGAGACAGGGGACAAGAGACCCAGTACTTC
clone_size: .; d_call: TRBD1; j_call: TRBJ1-1; v_call: TRBV5-1; cdr3_aa: CASSVGTDMNTEAFF; cdr3_nt: TGCGCCAGCAGCGTCGGGACAGATATGAACACTGAAGCTTTCTTT
clone_size: .; d_call: .; j_call: TRBJ2-3; v_call: TRBV10-1; cdr3_aa: CASSEGAGETDTQYF; cdr3_nt: TGCGCCAGCAGTGAAGGGGCAGGGGAAACAGATACGCAGTATTTT
clone_size: .; d_call: .; j_call: TRBJ2-5; v_call: TRBV4-2; cdr3_aa: CASSRGMGTQETQYF; cdr3_nt: TGTGCCAGCAGCCGGGGAATGGGGACACAAGAGACCCAGTACTTC
clone_size: .; d_call: TRBD1; j_call: TRBJ1-4; v_call: TRBV6-6; cdr3_aa: CASSYLGGLANEKLFF; cdr3_nt: TGTGCCAGCAGTTACTTAGGGGGCTTGGCTAATGAAAAACTGTTTTTT
clone_size: .; d_call: .; j_call: TRBJ2-3; v_call: TRBV9; cdr3_aa: CASSESGSRDTQYF; cdr3_nt: TGTGCCAGCAGCGAGTCGGGGAGCCGAGATACGCAGTATTTT
clone_size: .; d_call: .; j_call: TRBJ2-5; v_call: TRBV7-9; cdr3_aa: CASSLAGGMETQYF; cdr3_nt: TGTGCCAGCAGCTTAGCCGGGGGTATGGAGACCCAGTACTTC
clone_size: .; d_call: .; j_call: TRBJ1-2; v_call: TRBV5-1; cdr3_aa: CASSLEGQGPDGYTF; cdr3_nt: TGCGCCAGCAGCTTGGAGGGGCAGGGGCCGGATGGCTACACCTTC
clone_size: .; d_call: .; j_call: TRBJ1-1; v_call: TRBV28; cdr3_aa: CASTGGDTEAFF; cdr3_nt: TGTGCCAGTACAGGTGGGGACACTGAAGCTTTCTTT
clone_size: .; d_call: TRBD1; j_call: TRBJ2-1; v_call: TRBV11-2; cdr3_aa: CASSKGQVSYNEQFF; cdr3_nt: TGTGCCAGCAGCAAAGGACAGGTATCCTACAATGAGCAGTTCTTC
clone_size: .; d_call: .; j_call: TRBJ2-7; v_call: TRBV29-1; cdr3_aa: CSVVTDGDEQYF; cdr3_nt: TGCAGCGTTGTCACCGACGGGGACGAGCAGTACTTC
clone_size: once; d_call: .; j_call: TRBJ2-1; v_call: TRBV27; cdr3_aa: CASSLSSLSSYNEQFF; cdr3_nt: TGTGCCAGCAGTTTATCGAGCCTGAGCTCCTACAATGAGCAGTTCTTC
clone_size: once; d_call: .; j_call: TRBJ2-7; v_call: TRBV9; cdr3_aa: CASSVSYSSYEQYF; cdr3_nt: TGTGCCAGCAGCGTATCGTATAGCTCCTACGAGCAGTACTTC
clone_size: .; d_call: TRBD1; j_call: TRBJ2-7; v_call: TRBV5-1; cdr3_aa: CASSLLETGVGEQYF; cdr3_nt: TGCGCCAGCAGCTTGTTAGAGACAGGGGTCGGGGAGCAGTACTTC